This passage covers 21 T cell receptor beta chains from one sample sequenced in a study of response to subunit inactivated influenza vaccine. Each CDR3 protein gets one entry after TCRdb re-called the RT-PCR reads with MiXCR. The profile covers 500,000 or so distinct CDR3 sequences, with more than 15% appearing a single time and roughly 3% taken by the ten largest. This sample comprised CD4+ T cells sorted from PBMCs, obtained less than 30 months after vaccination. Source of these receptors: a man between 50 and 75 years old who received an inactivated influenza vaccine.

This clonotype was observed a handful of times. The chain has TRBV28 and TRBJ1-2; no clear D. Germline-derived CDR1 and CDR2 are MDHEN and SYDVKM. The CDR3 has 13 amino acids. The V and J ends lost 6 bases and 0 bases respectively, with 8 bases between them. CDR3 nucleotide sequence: TGTGCCAGCAGAACAGAGACTAACTATGGCTACACCTTC. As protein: CASRTETNYGYTF.

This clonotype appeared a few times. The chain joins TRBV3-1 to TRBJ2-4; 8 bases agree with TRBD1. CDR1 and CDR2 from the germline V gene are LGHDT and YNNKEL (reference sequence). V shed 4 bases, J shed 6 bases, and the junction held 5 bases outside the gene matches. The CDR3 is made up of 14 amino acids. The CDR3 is CASSLDRDTNIQYF. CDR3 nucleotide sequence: TGTGCCAGCAGCCTGGACAGGGATACAAACATTCAGTACTTC.

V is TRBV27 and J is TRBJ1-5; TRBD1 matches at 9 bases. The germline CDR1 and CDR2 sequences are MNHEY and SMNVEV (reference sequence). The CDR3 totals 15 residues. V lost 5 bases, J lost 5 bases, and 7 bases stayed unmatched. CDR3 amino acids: CASSPGQGLYQPQHF. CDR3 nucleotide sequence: TGTGCCAGCAGTCCGGGACAGGGTTTGTATCAGCCCCAGCATTTT.

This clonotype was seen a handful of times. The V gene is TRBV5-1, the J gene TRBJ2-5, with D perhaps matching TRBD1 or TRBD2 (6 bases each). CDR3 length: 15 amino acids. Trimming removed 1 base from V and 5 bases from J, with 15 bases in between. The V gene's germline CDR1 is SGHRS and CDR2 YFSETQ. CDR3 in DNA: TGCGCCAGCAGCTTGAGCAGTAGGAGGGGGGAGACCCAGTACTTC. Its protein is CASSLSSRRGETQYF. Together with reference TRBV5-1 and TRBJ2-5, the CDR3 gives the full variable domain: KAGVTQTPRYLIKTRGQQVTLSCSPISGHRSVSWYQQTPGQGLQFLFEYFSETQRNKGNFPGRFSGRQFSNSRSEMNVSTLELGDSALYLCASSLSSRRGETQYFGPGTRLLVL.

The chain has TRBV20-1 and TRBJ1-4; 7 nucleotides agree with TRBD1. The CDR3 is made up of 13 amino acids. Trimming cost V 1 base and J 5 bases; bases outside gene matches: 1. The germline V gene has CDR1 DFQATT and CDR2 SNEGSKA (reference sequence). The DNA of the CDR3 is TGCAGTGCTAGAGTCAGGGGGAATGAAAAACTGTTTTTT. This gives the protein CSARVRGNEKLFF.

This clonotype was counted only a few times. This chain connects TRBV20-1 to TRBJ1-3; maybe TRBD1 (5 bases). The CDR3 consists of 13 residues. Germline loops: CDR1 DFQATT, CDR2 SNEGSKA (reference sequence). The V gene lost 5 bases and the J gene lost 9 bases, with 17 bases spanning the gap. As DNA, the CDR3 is TGCAGTGCTTCTCGGGACGTCGGGGGCACCATATATTTT. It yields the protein CSASRDVGGTIYF.

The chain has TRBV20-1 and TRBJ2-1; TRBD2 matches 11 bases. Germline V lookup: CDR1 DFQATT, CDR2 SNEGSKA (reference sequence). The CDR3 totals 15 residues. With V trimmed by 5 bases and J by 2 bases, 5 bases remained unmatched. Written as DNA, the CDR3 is TGCAGTGCTTCCACTAGCGGGAGCACCTACAATGAGCAGTTCTTC. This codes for CSASTSGSTYNEQFF.

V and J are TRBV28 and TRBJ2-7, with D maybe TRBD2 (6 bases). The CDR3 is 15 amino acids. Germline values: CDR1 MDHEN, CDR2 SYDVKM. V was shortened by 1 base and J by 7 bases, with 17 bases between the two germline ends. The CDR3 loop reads CASSLLTSTPWEQYF. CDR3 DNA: TGTGCCAGCAGTTTATTAACTAGCACCCCGTGGGAGCAGTACTTC.

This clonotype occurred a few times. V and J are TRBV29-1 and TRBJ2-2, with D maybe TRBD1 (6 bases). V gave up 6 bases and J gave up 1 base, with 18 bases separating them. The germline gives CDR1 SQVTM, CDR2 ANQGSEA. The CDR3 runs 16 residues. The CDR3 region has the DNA TGCAGCGTCCAACAAACAGGGTCTAGGAACACCGGGGAGCTGTTTTTT. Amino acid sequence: CSVQQTGSRNTGELFF.

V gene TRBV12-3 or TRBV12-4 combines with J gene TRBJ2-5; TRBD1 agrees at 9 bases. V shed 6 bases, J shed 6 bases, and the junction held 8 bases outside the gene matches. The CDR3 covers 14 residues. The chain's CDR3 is CASSPGTGRQTQYF. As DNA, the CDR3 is TGTGCCAGCAGCCCCGGGACAGGGAGACAGACCCAGTACTTC.

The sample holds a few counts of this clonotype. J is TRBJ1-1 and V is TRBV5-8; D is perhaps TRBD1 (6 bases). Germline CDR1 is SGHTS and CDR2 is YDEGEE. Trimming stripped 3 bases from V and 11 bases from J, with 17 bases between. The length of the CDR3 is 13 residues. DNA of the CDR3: TGTGCCAGCAGCTGGGGGGGGGCACCCACCGCTTTCTTT. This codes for CASSWGGAPTAFF.

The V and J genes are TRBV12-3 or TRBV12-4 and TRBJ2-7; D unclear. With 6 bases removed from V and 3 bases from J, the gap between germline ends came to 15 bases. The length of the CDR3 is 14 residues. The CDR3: CASSLLGSLYEQYF. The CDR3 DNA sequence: TGTGCCAGCAGCCTGCTCGGATCTCTCTACGAGCAGTACTTC.

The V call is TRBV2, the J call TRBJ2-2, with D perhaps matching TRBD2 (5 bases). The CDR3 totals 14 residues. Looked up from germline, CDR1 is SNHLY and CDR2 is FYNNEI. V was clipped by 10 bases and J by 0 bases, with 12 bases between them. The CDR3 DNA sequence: TGTGCCAACCGCCGGGATACGAACACCGGGGAGCTGTTTTTT. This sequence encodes CANRRDTNTGELFF.

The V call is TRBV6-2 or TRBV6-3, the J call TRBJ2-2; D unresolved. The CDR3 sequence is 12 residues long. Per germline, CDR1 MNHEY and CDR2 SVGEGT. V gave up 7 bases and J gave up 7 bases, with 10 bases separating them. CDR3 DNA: TGTGCCAGCACTCACCGACACGGGGAGCTGTTTTTT. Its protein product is CASTHRHGELFF.

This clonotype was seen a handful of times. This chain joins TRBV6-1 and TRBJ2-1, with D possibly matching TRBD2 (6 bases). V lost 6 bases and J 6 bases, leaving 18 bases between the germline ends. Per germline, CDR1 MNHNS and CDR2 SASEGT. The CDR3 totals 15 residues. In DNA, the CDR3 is TGTGCCAGCAGCCTCCCCCGACTAGGGCTCAATGAGCAGTTCTTC. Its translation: CASSLPRLGLNEQFF.

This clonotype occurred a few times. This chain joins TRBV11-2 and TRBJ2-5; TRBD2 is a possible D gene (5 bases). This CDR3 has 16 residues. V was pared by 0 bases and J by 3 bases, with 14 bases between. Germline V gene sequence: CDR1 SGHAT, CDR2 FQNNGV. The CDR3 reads CASSLDLLEGEETQYF. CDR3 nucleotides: TGTGCCAGCAGCTTAGACTTACTAGAGGGAGAAGAGACCCAGTACTTC.

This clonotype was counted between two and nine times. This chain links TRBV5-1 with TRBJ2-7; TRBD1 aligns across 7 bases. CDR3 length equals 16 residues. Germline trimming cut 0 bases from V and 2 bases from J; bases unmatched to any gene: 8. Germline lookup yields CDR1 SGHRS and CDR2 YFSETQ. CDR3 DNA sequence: TGCGCCAGCAGCTTGGATGGGACAGTAACGGCCTACGAGCAGTACTTC. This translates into CASSLDGTVTAYEQYF.

CDR3 sequence: CASRPGTGANTGELFF. The CDR3 nucleotides are TGTGCCAGCAGGCCGGGGACAGGGGCTAACACCGGGGAGCTGTTTTTT. The rearrangement joins TRBV12-3 or TRBV12-4 to TRBJ2-2, with 10 bases aligning to TRBD1. Germline trimming cut 6 bases from V and 2 bases from J; bases unmatched to any gene: 6. CDR3 length: 16 residues.

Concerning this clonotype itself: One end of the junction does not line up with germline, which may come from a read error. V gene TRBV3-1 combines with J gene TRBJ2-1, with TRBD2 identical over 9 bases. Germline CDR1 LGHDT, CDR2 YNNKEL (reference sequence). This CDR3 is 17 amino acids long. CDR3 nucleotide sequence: TGTACCAGCAGCCGCGGACCGGGACTAGCTAACTACAATGAGCAGTTCTTC. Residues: CTSSRGPGLANYNEQFF.

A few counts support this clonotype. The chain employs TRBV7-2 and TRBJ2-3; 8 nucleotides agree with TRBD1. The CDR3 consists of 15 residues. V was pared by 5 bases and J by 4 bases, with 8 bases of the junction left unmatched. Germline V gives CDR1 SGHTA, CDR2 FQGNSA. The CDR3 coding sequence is TGTGCCAGCAGCCACAGGACAGGGAGTCCAGATACGCAGTATTTT. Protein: CASSHRTGSPDTQYF.

DNA for the CDR3: TGTGCCAGCAGTTTGACCCCTGGGGGTTCACCCCTCCACTTT. Translated: CASSLTPGGSPLHF. This rearrangement joins TRBV12-3 or TRBV12-4 to TRBJ1-6, with D tentatively TRBD1 (5 bases). With 3 bases removed from V and 9 bases from J, the gap between germline ends came to 12 bases. The CDR3 covers 14 residues.